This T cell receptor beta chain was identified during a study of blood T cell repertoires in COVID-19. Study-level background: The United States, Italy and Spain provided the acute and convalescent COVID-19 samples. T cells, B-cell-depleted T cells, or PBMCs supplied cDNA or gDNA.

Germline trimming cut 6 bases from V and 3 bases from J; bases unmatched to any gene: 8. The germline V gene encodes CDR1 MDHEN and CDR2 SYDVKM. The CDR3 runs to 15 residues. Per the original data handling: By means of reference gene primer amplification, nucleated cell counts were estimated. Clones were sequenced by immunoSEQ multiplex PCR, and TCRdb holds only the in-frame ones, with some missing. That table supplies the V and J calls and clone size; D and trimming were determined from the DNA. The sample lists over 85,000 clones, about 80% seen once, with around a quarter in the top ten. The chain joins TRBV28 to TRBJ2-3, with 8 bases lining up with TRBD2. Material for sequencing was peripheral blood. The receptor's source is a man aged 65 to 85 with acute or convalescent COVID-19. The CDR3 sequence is CASSLSGSATDTQYF. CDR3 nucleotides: TGTGCCAGCAGCCTGAGCGGGAGTGCGACAGATACGCAGTATTTT.